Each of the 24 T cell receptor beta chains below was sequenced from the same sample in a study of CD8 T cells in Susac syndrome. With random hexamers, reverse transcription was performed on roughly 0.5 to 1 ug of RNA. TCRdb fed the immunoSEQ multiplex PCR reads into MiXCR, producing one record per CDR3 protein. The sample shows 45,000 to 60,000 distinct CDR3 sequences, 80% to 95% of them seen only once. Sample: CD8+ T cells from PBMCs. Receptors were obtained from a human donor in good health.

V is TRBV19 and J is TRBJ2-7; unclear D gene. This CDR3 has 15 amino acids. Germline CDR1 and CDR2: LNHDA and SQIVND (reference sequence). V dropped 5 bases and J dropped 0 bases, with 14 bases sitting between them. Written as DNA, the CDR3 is TGTGCCAGTAGTCCCGTCGAAGGGCTCTCCTACGAGCAGTACTTC. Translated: CASSPVEGLSYEQYF.

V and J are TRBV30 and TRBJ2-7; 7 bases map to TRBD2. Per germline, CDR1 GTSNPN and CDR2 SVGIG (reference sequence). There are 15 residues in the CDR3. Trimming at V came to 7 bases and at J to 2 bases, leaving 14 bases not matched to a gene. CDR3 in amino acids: CAFAEGEGLPYEQYF. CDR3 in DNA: TGTGCCTTCGCAGAAGGGGAGGGTCTGCCCTACGAGCAGTACTTC.

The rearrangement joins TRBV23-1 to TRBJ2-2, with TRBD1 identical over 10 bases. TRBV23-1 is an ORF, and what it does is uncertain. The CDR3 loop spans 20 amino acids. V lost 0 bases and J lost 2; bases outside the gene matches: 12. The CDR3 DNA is TGCGCCAGCAGTCAATCCCGGGACAGGGGCGAAACGCCAAACACCGGGGAGCTGTTTTTT. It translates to CASSQSRDRGETPNTGELFF.

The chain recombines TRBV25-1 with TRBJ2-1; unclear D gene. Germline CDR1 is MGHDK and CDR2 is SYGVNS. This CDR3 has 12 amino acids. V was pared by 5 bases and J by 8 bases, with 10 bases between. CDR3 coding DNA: TGTGCCAGCAGTACGGTTTCGGATGAGCAGTTCTTC. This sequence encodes CASSTVSDEQFF. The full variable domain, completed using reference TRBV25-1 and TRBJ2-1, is EADIYQTPRYLVIGTGKKITLECSQTMGHDKMYWYQQDPGMELHLIHYSYGVNSTEKGDLSSESTVSRIRTEHFPLTLESARPSHTSQYLCASSTVSDEQFFGPGTRLTVL.

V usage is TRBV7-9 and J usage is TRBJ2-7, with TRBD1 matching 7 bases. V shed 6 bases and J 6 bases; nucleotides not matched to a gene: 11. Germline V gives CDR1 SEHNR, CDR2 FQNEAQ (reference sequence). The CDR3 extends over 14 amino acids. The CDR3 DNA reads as TGTGCCAGCAGGTCCCAGGGGGTTGGAGGCGAGCAGTACTTC. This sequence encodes CASRSQGVGGEQYF.

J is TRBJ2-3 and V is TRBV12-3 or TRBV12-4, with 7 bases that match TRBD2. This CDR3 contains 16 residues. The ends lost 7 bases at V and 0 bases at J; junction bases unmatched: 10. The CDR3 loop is CASIKAGRPSTDTQYF. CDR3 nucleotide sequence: TGTGCCAGCATAAAAGCGGGGCGCCCTAGCACAGATACGCAGTATTTT.

The CDR3 sequence: CATSDGTGMGEQYF. DNA of the CDR3: TGTGCCACCAGTGACGGGACAGGGATGGGCGAGCAGTACTTC. This rearrangement joins TRBV24-1 to TRBJ2-7; 9 bases fit TRBD1. V trimming: 4 bases; J trimming: 6 bases; junction bases outside the gene matches: 6. Germline assignment: CDR1 KGHDR and CDR2 SFDVKD. This CDR3 is 14 amino acids long.

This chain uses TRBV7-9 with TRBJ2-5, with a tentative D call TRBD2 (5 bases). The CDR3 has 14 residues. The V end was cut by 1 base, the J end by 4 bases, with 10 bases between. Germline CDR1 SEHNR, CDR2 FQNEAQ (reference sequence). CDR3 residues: CASSLVGSGETQYF. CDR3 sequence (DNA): TGTGCCAGCAGCTTAGTAGGCAGCGGAGAGACCCAGTACTTC. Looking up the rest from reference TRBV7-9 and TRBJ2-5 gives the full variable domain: DTGVSQNPRHKITKRGQNVTFRCDPISEHNRLYWYRQTLGQGPEFLTYFQNEAQLEKSRLLSDRFSAERPKGSFSTLEIQRTEQGDSAMYLCASSLVGSGETQYFGPGTRLLVL.

As DNA, the CDR3 is TGTGCCTGGAGCACCTTTTCAGGGGGCGCCTCCTACGAGCAGTACTTC. Protein sequence: CAWSTFSGGASYEQYF. The rearrangement joins TRBV30 to TRBJ2-7, with 8 bases identical to TRBD1. V was clipped by 3 bases and J by 0 bases; unmatched bases: 10. The CDR3 spans 16 residues. The germline CDR1 and CDR2 sequences are GTSNPN and SVGIG (reference sequence).

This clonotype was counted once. This chain's CDR3 is CASSPQRRTDTQYF. In DNA form, the CDR3 reads TGTGCCAGCAGTCCCCAGCGGCGCACAGATACGCAGTATTTT. The rearrangement joins TRBV27 to TRBJ2-3; tentatively, D is TRBD2 (5 bases). The CDR3 totals 14 residues. Trimming left V 5 bases short and J 1 base short, with 10 bases between. CDR1 is MNHEY, CDR2 SMNVEV, per germline (reference sequence).

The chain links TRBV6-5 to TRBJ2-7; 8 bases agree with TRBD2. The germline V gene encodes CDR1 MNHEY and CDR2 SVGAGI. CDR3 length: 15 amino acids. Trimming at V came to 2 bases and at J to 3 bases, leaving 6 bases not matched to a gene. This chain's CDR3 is CASSYGAGVIYEQYF. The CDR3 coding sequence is TGTGCCAGCAGTTACGGAGCGGGAGTTATCTACGAGCAGTACTTC.

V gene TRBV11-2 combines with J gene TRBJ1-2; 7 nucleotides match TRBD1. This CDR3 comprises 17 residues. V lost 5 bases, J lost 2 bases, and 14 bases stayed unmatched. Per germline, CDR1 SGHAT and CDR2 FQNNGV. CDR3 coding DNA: TGTGCCAGCAGCCGCATACCCGGGGACAGTGTGAACTATGGCTACACCTTC. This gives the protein CASSRIPGDSVNYGYTF.

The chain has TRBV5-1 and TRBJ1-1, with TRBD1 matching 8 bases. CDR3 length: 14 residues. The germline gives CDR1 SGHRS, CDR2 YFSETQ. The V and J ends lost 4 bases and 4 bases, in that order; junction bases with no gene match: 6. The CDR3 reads CASSIGQGPTEAFF. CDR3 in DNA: TGCGCCAGCAGCATCGGACAGGGTCCCACTGAAGCTTTCTTT.

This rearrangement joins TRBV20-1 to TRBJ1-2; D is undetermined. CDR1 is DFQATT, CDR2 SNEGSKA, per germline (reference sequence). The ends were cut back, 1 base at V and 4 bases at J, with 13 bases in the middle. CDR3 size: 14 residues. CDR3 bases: TGCAGTGCTAGAGTGGGAGGACCGAGCTATGGCTACACCTTC. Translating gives CSARVGGPSYGYTF.

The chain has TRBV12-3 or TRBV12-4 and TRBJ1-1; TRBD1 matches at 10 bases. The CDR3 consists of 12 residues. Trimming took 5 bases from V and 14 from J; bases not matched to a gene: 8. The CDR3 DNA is TGTGCCAGCAGTACCCGGGACAGGGGAGACTTCTTT. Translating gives CASSTRDRGDFF.

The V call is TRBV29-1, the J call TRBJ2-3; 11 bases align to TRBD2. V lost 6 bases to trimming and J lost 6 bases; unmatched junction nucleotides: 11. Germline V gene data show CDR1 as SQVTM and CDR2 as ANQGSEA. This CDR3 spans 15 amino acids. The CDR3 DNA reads TGCAGCGTGGAACTAGCGGGAGTTGTGGCCGATACGCAGTATTTT. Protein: CSVELAGVVADTQYF.

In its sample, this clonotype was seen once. This CDR3 is CSARDSRRPEAFF. CDR3 nucleotide sequence: TGCAGTGCTAGAGATAGCCGGAGACCTGAAGCTTTCTTT. The genes are TRBV20-1 and TRBJ1-1; no reliable D call. CDR3 length: 13 residues. The V gene's germline CDR1 is DFQATT and CDR2 SNEGSKA (reference sequence). Trimming cost V 0 bases and J 6 bases, with 11 bases left between them.

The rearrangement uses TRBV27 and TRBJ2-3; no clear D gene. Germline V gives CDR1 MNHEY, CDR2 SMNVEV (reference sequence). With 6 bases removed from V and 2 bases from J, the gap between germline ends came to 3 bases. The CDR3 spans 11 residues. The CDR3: CASRTTDTQYF. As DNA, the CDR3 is TGTGCCAGCAGGACCACAGATACGCAGTATTTT.

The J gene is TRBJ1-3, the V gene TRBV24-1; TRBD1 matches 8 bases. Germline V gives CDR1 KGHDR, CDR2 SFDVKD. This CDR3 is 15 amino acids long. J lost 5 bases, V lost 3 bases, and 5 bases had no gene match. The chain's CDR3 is CATSDEGTGRNTIYF. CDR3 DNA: TGTGCCACCAGTGATGAGGGGACAGGAAGAAACACCATATATTTT.

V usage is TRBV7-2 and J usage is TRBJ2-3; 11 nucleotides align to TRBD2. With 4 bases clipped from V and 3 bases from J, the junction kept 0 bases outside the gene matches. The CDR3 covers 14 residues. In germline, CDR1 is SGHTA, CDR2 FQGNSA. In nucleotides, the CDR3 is TGTGCCAGCAGCTCTAGCGGGGGGACAGATACGCAGTATTTT. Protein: CASSSSGGTDTQYF.

The CDR3 sequence is CASSYRDRVGNEQFF. For the CDR3, the DNA is TGCGCCAGCAGTTACCGGGACAGGGTCGGCAATGAGCAGTTCTTC. V is TRBV4-1 and J is TRBJ2-1; TRBD1 aligns across 9 bases. V dropped 6 bases and J dropped 6; count of bases not matched to a gene: 9. Germline lookup yields CDR1 MGHRA and CDR2 YSYEKL. This CDR3 has 15 amino acids.

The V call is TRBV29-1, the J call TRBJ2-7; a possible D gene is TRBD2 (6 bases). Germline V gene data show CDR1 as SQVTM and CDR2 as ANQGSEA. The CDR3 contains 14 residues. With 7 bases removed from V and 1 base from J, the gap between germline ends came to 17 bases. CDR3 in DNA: TGCAGCGCAACCTACCTTGGGACTTCCTACGAGCAGTACTTC. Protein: CSATYLGTSYEQYF.

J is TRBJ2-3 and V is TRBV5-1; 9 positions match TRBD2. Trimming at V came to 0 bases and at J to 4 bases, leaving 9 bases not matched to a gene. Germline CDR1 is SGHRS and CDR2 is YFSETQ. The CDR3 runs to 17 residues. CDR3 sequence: CASSLERAGGYPDTQYF. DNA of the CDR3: TGCGCCAGCAGCTTGGAACGAGCGGGAGGTTATCCAGATACGCAGTATTTT.

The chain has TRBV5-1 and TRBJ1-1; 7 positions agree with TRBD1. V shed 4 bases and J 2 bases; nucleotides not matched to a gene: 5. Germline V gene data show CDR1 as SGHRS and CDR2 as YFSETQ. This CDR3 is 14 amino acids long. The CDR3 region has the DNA TGCGCCAGCAGCCAGGACAGGACAAACACTGAAGCTTTCTTT. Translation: CASSQDRTNTEAFF.